A single sample gave rise to the 25 T cell receptor beta chains below, sequenced in a study of T-cell memory formation after mild COVID-19. TCRdb reprocessed the 5' RACE reads with MiXCR, giving one entry per CDR3 protein. This repertoire shows approximately 580,000 distinct CDR3 sequences, roughly 22% found once; its top ten account for about an eighth. Sequenced sample: PBMCs or a T cell subset sorted from them (not recorded which). The origin of the receptors is an adult woman who had mild COVID-19 (a few samples of this study predate the infection). Cell type and time point are not known.

The rearrangement uses TRBV5-1 and TRBJ2-3, with 11 bases identical to TRBD2. The CDR3 loop spans 16 amino acids. The V gene's germline CDR1 is SGHRS and CDR2 YFSETQ. Trimming cost V 4 bases and J 5 bases; bases outside gene matches: 9. The CDR3: CASSLYSGGAGDTQYF. The CDR3 nucleotides are TGCGCCAGCAGCCTCTATAGCGGGGGGGCCGGAGATACGCAGTATTTT.

The rearrangement links TRBV7-2 to TRBJ1-1; 7 nucleotides agree with TRBD1. Unmatched junction bases numbered 11, after V lost 4 bases and J lost 3 bases. CDR1 is SGHTA, CDR2 FQGNSA, per germline. The length of the CDR3 is 16 residues. The CDR3 DNA follows: TGTGCCAGCAGCTCCCTGGGGGGACAGTTAGACACTGAAGCTTTCTTT. Translated: CASSSLGGQLDTEAFF.

This clonotype was detected only a few times. The V call is TRBV19, the J call TRBJ1-1, with D unclear. In germline, CDR1 is LNHDA, CDR2 SQIVND (reference sequence). The CDR3 extends over 15 amino acids. Trimming removed 1 base from V and 2 bases from J, with 11 bases in between. The CDR3 here is CASSIADYFNTEAFF. CDR3 sequence (DNA): TGTGCCAGTAGTATAGCCGACTACTTTAACACTGAAGCTTTCTTT.

The chain links TRBV7-2 to TRBJ1-1, with D possibly matching TRBD1 (6 bases). Germline CDR1 and CDR2: SGHTA and FQGNSA. This CDR3 is 14 amino acids long. Trimming pared 1 base from V and 5 bases from J, leaving 11 bases between. CDR3 in amino acids: CASSLVGQTTEAFF. The CDR3 DNA is TGTGCCAGCAGCTTAGTCGGACAGACTACTGAAGCTTTCTTT.

The chain links TRBV5-6 to TRBJ2-1; no clear D. The germline V and J ends were trimmed by 3 bases and 5 bases, with 9 bases remaining between them. CDR1 SGHDT and CDR2 YYEEEE come from the germline V gene. The CDR3 is made up of 13 amino acids. Here the CDR3 reads CASSWAGNNEQFF. As DNA, the CDR3 is TGTGCCAGCAGCTGGGCTGGAAACAATGAGCAGTTCTTC.

This chain connects TRBV3-1 to TRBJ2-7, with D perhaps matching TRBD1 or TRBD2 (5 bases each). V was cut by 0 bases and J by 7 bases, with 16 bases left in between. The CDR3 is 15 amino acids. Germline V gene data show CDR1 as LGHDT and CDR2 as YNNKEL (reference sequence). DNA of the CDR3: TGTGCCAGCAGCCAAGATATAGGGGACGGTAGAGAGCAGTACTTC. Translated, it gives CASSQDIGDGREQYF.

This sequence joins TRBV9 and TRBJ2-1; 8 bases map to TRBD2. Germline CDR1 and CDR2: SGDLS and YYNGEE. With 4 bases clipped from V and 10 bases from J, the junction kept 10 bases outside the gene matches. This CDR3 spans 14 amino acids. Here the CDR3 reads CASSPGTSSGEQFF. The CDR3 DNA follows: TGTGCCAGCAGCCCCGGGACTAGTTCGGGAGAGCAGTTCTTC.

This clonotype was picked up one time. The chain combines TRBV5-4 with TRBJ2-2, with D hard to call. Trimming took off 1 base at V and 8 bases at J, with 12 bases between the two ends. There are 14 residues in the CDR3. Germline V CDR1 and CDR2: SGHNT, YYREEE (reference sequence). CDR3 coding DNA: TGTGCCAGCAGCTTGTGGGGTTTGGGTGGGGAGCTGTTTTTT. Amino acids: CASSLWGLGGELFF.

The rearrangement uses TRBV29-1 and TRBJ1-1, with 8 positions matching TRBD1. Germline loops: CDR1 SQVTM, CDR2 ANQGSEA. V was pared by 6 bases and J by 6 bases, with 6 bases of the junction left unmatched. This CDR3 is built from 12 residues. The CDR3 DNA is TGCAGCGTCCTACAGGGGGTTCCTGAAGCTTTCTTT. It yields the protein CSVLQGVPEAFF.

This clonotype was counted a few times. V is TRBV6-2 or TRBV6-3 and J is TRBJ2-7; 14 bases map to TRBD2. The ends lost 5 bases at V and 12 bases at J; junction bases unmatched: 6. Germline assignment: CDR1 MNHEY and CDR2 SVGEGT. CDR3 length: 13 amino acids. The CDR3 loop reads CASSPGTSGSLYF. CDR3 nucleotide sequence: TGTGCCAGCAGTCCCGGGACTAGCGGGAGTTTGTACTTC.

V is TRBV7-9 and J is TRBJ2-4, with TRBD2 matching over 7 bases. The CDR3 runs 15 residues. The germline gives CDR1 SEHNR, CDR2 FQNEAQ (reference sequence). Trimming at V came to 3 bases and at J to 1 base, leaving 3 bases not matched to a gene. The CDR3 region is CASSLDGGAKNIQYF. In DNA, the CDR3 is TGTGCCAGCAGCTTGGACGGGGGGGCCAAAAACATTCAGTACTTC.

This clonotype was counted many times. This sequence joins TRBV7-9 and TRBJ2-2; 12 bases line up with TRBD2. CDR3 length: 17 amino acids. The trim removed 5 bases at V and 4 bases at J, leaving 8 bases unmatched. CDR1 and CDR2 from the germline V gene are SEHNR and FQNEAQ (reference sequence). In DNA form, the CDR3 reads TGTGCCAGCAGCGGAGCTCGACTAGCGGGAGTCACCGGGGAGCTGTTTTTT. This sequence encodes CASSGARLAGVTGELFF.

The V call is TRBV4-2, the J call TRBJ2-6; 11 bases fit TRBD1. J lost 2 bases, V lost 0 bases, and 9 bases had no gene match. Per the germline V gene, CDR1 is LGHNA and CDR2 is YNFKEQ. This CDR3 is built from 20 residues. Here the CDR3 reads CASSQEGPGTGGTGANVLTF. The DNA of the CDR3 is TGTGCCAGCAGCCAAGAGGGCCCCGGGACAGGGGGGACTGGGGCCAACGTCCTGACTTTC.

The chain combines TRBV6-5 with TRBJ1-6; 7 bases line up with TRBD1. The length of the CDR3 is 14 residues. Trimming cost V 6 bases and J 4 bases; bases outside gene matches: 3. The germline V gene has CDR1 MNHEY and CDR2 SVGAGI. CDR3 sequence reads: CASRPTGYNSPLHF. CDR3 sequence (DNA): TGTGCCAGCAGACCGACAGGGTATAATTCACCCCTCCACTTT.

This clonotype was counted ten times or more. This chain joins TRBV10-3 and TRBJ2-7; D is possibly TRBD1 (6 bases). This CDR3 comprises 13 residues. Germline V gene lookup returns CDR1 ENHRY and CDR2 SYGVKD. V was trimmed by 9 bases and J by 5 bases, leaving 17 bases between them. CDR3 in DNA: TGTGCCATAAAACAGGGCCCAGGGGACGAGCAGTACTTC. Protein sequence: CAIKQGPGDEQYF.

This clonotype was recorded a few times. The chain carries TRBV12-3 or TRBV12-4 and TRBJ1-2; TRBD1 matches at 7 bases. V dropped 5 bases and J dropped 3; count of bases not matched to a gene: 0. CDR3 size: 12 residues. The CDR3 region has the DNA TGTGCCAGCAGTGGGACAGACTATGGCTACACCTTC. Translation gives CASSGTDYGYTF.

In its sample, this clonotype was seen a few times. This chain joins TRBV29-1 and TRBJ2-3; tentatively, D is TRBD1 or TRBD2 (5 bases each). Deletions cut 0 bases from V and 4 bases from J, with 8 bases between. Germline V CDR1 and CDR2: SQVTM, ANQGSEA. The CDR3 is 13 residues long. The CDR3 DNA reads as TGCAGCGTTGAAGAGAGAGGGGCAGATACGCAGTATTTT. Translating gives CSVEERGADTQYF.

The sample holds one count of this clonotype. The chain uses TRBV3-1 and TRBJ2-2; D is unresolved. Deletions cut 7 bases from V and 6 bases from J, with 15 bases between. Germline values: CDR1 LGHDT, CDR2 YNNKEL (reference sequence). The CDR3 is 14 residues long. CDR3 nucleotide sequence: TGTGCCAGCATAGGGTCCGTCTCCTCCGGGGAGCTGTTTTTT. This sequence encodes CASIGSVSSGELFF.

The chain recombines TRBV6-2 or TRBV6-3 with TRBJ2-5, with a possible D match to TRBD2 (5 bases). The CDR3 runs 13 residues. V lost 5 bases, J lost 5 bases, and 12 bases lay in between. The V gene's germline CDR1 is MNHEY and CDR2 SVGEGT. CDR3 protein: CASSQTTFETQYF. In DNA, the CDR3 is TGTGCCAGCAGTCAGACTACCTTCGAGACCCAGTACTTC.

This sequence joins TRBV12-3 or TRBV12-4 and TRBJ2-3; D perhaps matches TRBD2 (6 bases). This CDR3 region has 15 residues. V shed 6 bases and J shed 4 bases, with 17 bases lying between them. DNA of the CDR3: TGTGCCAGCAGCGCGGGAAGGGGAATTGCAGATACGCAGTATTTT. Its protein is CASSAGRGIADTQYF.

The sample holds many counts of this clonotype. The chain is built from TRBV5-1 and TRBJ2-3; D is unclear. CDR3 size: 12 residues. The V and J ends lost 0 bases and 4 bases respectively, with 3 bases between them. The germline V gene encodes CDR1 SGHRS and CDR2 YFSETQ. The DNA of the CDR3 is TGCGCCAGCAGCTTGGATTCAGATACGCAGTATTTT. This sequence encodes CASSLDSDTQYF. Filled out from reference TRBV5-1 and TRBJ2-3, the complete variable domain reads KAGVTQTPRYLIKTRGQQVTLSCSPISGHRSVSWYQQTPGQGLQFLFEYFSETQRNKGNFPGRFSGRQFSNSRSEMNVSTLELGDSALYLCASSLDSDTQYFGPGTRLTVL.

A note on this clonotype: The junction differs from germline at one of its ends, possibly a read error. The chain carries TRBV12-3 or TRBV12-4 and TRBJ2-5; 12 bases line up with TRBD2. The CDR3 totals 15 residues. CDR3 protein: CASSLAGGSTETQYF. Here the CDR3 DNA reads TGTGCCAGCAGTCTAGCGGGAGGGTCCACGGAGACCCAGTACTTC.

The J gene is TRBJ1-2, the V gene TRBV30; D remains ambiguous. From germline, CDR1 is GTSNPN and CDR2 SVGIG (reference sequence). Trimming stripped 5 bases from V and 2 bases from J, with 6 bases between. This CDR3 comprises 11 residues. The CDR3 nucleotides read TGTGCCTGGGACGGGAACTATGGCTACACCTTC. As protein: CAWDGNYGYTF. The variable domain in full, with the rest retrieved from reference TRBV30 and TRBJ1-2, is SQTIHQWPATLVQPVGSPLSLECTVEGTSNPNLYWYRQAAGRGLQLLFYSVGIGQISSEVPQNLSASRPQDRQFILSSKKLLLSDSGFYLCAWDGNYGYTFGSGTRLTVV.

The chain links TRBV28 to TRBJ2-3; 11 bases fit TRBD1. Trimming removed 4 bases from V and 6 bases from J; junction bases left unmatched: 3. The germline gives CDR1 MDHEN, CDR2 SYDVKM. The CDR3 is 14 residues long. CDR3 loop: CASSWDRGKDTQYF. CDR3 sequence (DNA): TGTGCCAGCAGTTGGGACAGGGGGAAGGATACGCAGTATTTT.

This clonotype was seen a few times. The CDR3 coding sequence is TGTGCCAGCAGTTACTCTAGCCCCGGGGAGCTGTTTTTT. This sequence encodes CASSYSSPGELFF. The chain recombines TRBV6-2 or TRBV6-3 with TRBJ2-2; D unclear. Trimming shortened V by 0 bases and J by 6 bases, and 5 bases separated the two germline ends. CDR3 size: 13 residues. CDR1 MNHEY and CDR2 SVGEGT come from the germline V gene.